This T cell receptor (beta chain) was captured in a study of CXCR3-negative and CXCR3-positive naive CD8 T cells (dated by TCRdb to the late 2010s). As for the study more broadly: Roughly 140 million TRB reads were obtained in total, roughly 1.5 +/- 0.3 million reads per library. Naive subsets from about 5 donors and memory cells from 3 donors were included in the TRBV-TRBJ cluster analysis. Diversity and physicochemical repertoire analyses covered roughly eleven donors pooled from two independent experiments. Overall results and qualifications from the work: Both naive subsets had comparably high repertoire diversity, while memory CD8+ T cells had much lower repertoire diversity. TRB CDR3s from CXCR3-positive naive cells showed higher hydrophobicity (lower Kidera factor 4), lower energy, and higher strength and volume indices than CXCR3-negative naive cells. Similar TRBV-TRBJ usage was shown by naive CXCR3-negative and CXCR3-positive cells from the same donor, whereas distinct patterns were shown by memory cells. Because surface CD5, which has been linked to self-reactivity in mice, was comparable between naive subsets, TCR interaction strength was also inferred from TRB CDR3 physicochemical properties. Freshly isolated PBMCs were used for most assays because CXCR3 expression went down partially after cryopreservation.

Judged by frequency, this clonotype is medium-sized (0.01 to 0.1%); no count was given. The antigen it recognizes is unknown. Each CD8+ T cell subset was flow-sorted in triplicate, and 300,000 or so cells per subset were placed directly into RLT lysis buffer. To keep memory contaminants out, a stringent definition of naive CD8+ T cells was applied: CD45RO-CCR7+CD27+CD95-. Peripheral blood mononuclear cells were isolated from buffy coats using standard density gradient centrifugation. A FACSAria III was used to flow-sort naive CD8+ T cells into CXCR3-negative and CXCR3-positive populations. Total RNA was extracted from sorted cells with an RNeasy Mini Kit. The germline V gene provides CDR1 SQVTM and CDR2 ANQGSEA. Inclusive of the bounding cysteine and phenylalanine, the CDR3 is 12 residues long. DNA is not on record. TCRdb records NextSeq 550 as the sequencer. The Human TCR Profiling Kit (MiLaboratory) was used to prepare UMI-labeled 5' RACE TRB cDNA libraries. cDNA synthesis used the entire amount of extracted RNA, and PCR amplification then used the entire amount of cDNA produced. The libraries were made side by side, with each library going through the same number of PCR cycles. As for the original processing: About 49,000 +/- 11,000 unique UMI-labeled TRB cDNA molecules per library were extracted with MIGEC and MiXCR, with at least two reads per UMI required. On average, each library contained 40,000 +/- 10,000 functional in-frame TRB CDR3 nucleotide clonotypes without stop codons. After downsampling to 5000 UMI-labeled TRB molecules per sample, diversity metrics, including normalized Shannon-Wiener and Chao1, were computed in VDJtools. VDJtools computed clonotype-size-weighted physicochemical properties of the central five CDR3 residues: interaction energy, strength, volume and Kidera factor 4. Reprocessed by TCRdb, the reads give a single entry per CDR3 protein sequence, without DNA. The V and J calls follow TCRdb's processing rather than the paper's. The data table for this sample lists about 8,000 distinct CDR3 sequences. The leading ten clones occupy 1.1% of the sample.

Sequencing input: naive CXCR3- CD8+ T cells from blood. What the cell subset or site label conveys for this sample: CD45RO-CCR7+CD27+CD95- naive CD8+ T cells lacking CXCR3 (TNR3-). The chain is assembled from TRBV29-1 and TRBJ2-5. The receptor was isolated from a human donor in good health. Some clones in this sample may be carry-over from other donors' samples. This receptor carries the CDR3 CSVEVDGKTQYF.